Below are 22 T cell receptor beta chains sequenced from a single sample in a study of blood T cell repertoires in COVID-19 (dated by TCRdb to 2018 to 2021). Libraries were prepared through the immunoSEQ multiplex PCR assay. TCRdb carries this immuneACCESS record with in-frame sequences only. Its versions omit some clonotypes, under half of them owing to an unresolved V gene in the studies checked, with the rest unexplained. The sample table holds hundreds of thousands of clones, of which 90% to 95% were seen once. Roughly 3% of the sample is held by the ten biggest clonotypes. Sequencing used peripheral blood. The receptors were sampled from a woman aged 18-29 years who had recovered from COVID-19.

The rearrangement uses TRBV24-1 and TRBJ2-2; tentative D call: TRBD2 (6 bases). CDR1 is KGHDR and CDR2 is SFDVKD in the germline V gene. This CDR3 has 16 residues. Trimming took 4 bases from V and 0 from J, leaving 11 bases between them. CDR3 DNA sequence: TGTGCCACCAGTGACCCCGGGACTTCGAACACCGGGGAGCTGTTTTTT. Its protein is CATSDPGTSNTGELFF.

This clone appeared once. V usage is TRBV7-2 and J usage is TRBJ1-3; 7 nucleotides agree with TRBD1. The V and J ends lost 6 bases and 0 bases, in that order; junction bases with no gene match: 8. The CDR3 consists of 16 residues. Germline V lookup: CDR1 SGHTA, CDR2 FQGNSA. CDR3 sequence: CASSFPRQGSGNTIYF. The CDR3 nucleotides are TGTGCCAGCAGTTTTCCCCGACAGGGCTCTGGAAACACCATATATTTT.

The chain combines TRBV28 with TRBJ2-2; D might be TRBD2 (5 bases). CDR1 and CDR2 (germline): MDHEN, SYDVKM. The CDR3 consists of 14 residues. V shed 5 bases and J shed 1 base, with 8 bases lying between them. In nucleotides, the CDR3 is TGTGCCAGCAGTCACGGGGTGAACACCGGGGAGCTGTTTTTT. It encodes CASSHGVNTGELFF.

V usage is TRBV5-5 and J usage is TRBJ2-7; 7 positions agree with TRBD1. J was trimmed by 3 bases and V by 4 bases; bases with no gene match: 10. CDR1 is SGHKS, CDR2 YYEKEE, per germline (reference sequence). The CDR3 has 15 residues. As DNA, the CDR3 is TGTGCCAGCAGCCTAGGGCAAGGGGGCATCTACGAGCAGTACGTC. This codes for CASSLGQGGIYEQYV.

The chain carries TRBV5-5 and TRBJ1-1, with 7 nucleotides matching TRBD1. This CDR3 contains 17 residues. Germline CDR1 SGHKS, CDR2 YYEKEE (reference sequence). Unmatched junction bases numbered 11, after V lost 2 bases and J lost 1 base. The chain's CDR3 is CASSFETGYLTNTEAFF. CDR3 nucleotides: TGTGCCAGCAGCTTTGAGACAGGGTATCTAACGAACACTGAAGCTTTCTTT.

This sequence joins TRBV6-2 or TRBV6-3 and TRBJ1-1; D remains ambiguous. The length of the CDR3 is 11 residues. V dropped 6 bases and J dropped 7 bases, with 9 bases sitting between them. Germline V gene lookup returns CDR1 MNHEY and CDR2 SVGEGT. The CDR3 spells CASSRRGEAFF. The CDR3 DNA follows: TGTGCCAGCAGCCGCCGGGGTGAAGCTTTCTTT.

V gene TRBV3-1 (or the pseudogene TRBV3-2) combines with J gene TRBJ2-1, with a weak D call TRBD1 (6 bases). V gave up 0 bases and J gave up 9 bases, with 27 bases separating them. The CDR3 has 19 amino acids. Germline loops: CDR1 LGHDT, CDR2 YNNKEL (reference sequence). The CDR3 DNA reads TGTGCCAGCAGCCAAGATTTCGCCAGGGGAAGAGCCGCCTATGGTGAGCAGTTCTTC. Translation: CASSQDFARGRAAYGEQFF.

The rearrangement joins TRBV27 to TRBJ2-2, with 10 bases lining up with TRBD1. V lost 2 bases, J lost 5 bases, and 2 bases stayed unmatched. Germline CDR1 and CDR2: MNHEY and SMNVEV (reference sequence). There are 15 residues in the CDR3. The chain's CDR3 is CASSLRTGGTGELFF. The CDR3 nucleotides are TGTGCCAGCAGTTTAAGGACAGGGGGGACCGGGGAGCTGTTTTTT.

The chain is built from TRBV5-6 and TRBJ1-1; D gene uncertain. The CDR3 extends over 14 amino acids. With 1 base removed from V and 4 bases from J, the gap between germline ends came to 11 bases. The V gene's germline CDR1 is SGHDT and CDR2 YYEEEE. The CDR3 DNA follows: TGTGCCAGCAGCTTGTTCCGGGGAAGCACTGAAGCTTTCTTT. It specifies CASSLFRGSTEAFF.

The chain uses TRBV11-3 and TRBJ2-1; 11 bases are a match to TRBD2. The ends lost 3 bases at V and 4 bases at J; junction bases unmatched: 8. Germline loops: CDR1 SGHNT, CDR2 YENEEA. The CDR3 runs to 17 residues. The CDR3 nucleotides read TGTGCCAGCAGCTTCGGTCTAGCGGGAGGTTCGTACAATGAGCAGTTCTTC. This sequence encodes CASSFGLAGGSYNEQFF.

This clone was counted a single time. The V call is TRBV11-3, the J call TRBJ2-1, with a possible D match to TRBD2 (5 bases). V gave up 5 bases and J gave up 5 bases, with 13 bases separating them. This CDR3 comprises 14 residues. Per the germline V gene, CDR1 is SGHNT and CDR2 is YENEEA. DNA of the CDR3: TGTGCCAGCAGCCCGGAGGCCATCCACAATGAGCAGTTCTTC. This encodes CASSPEAIHNEQFF.

The J gene is TRBJ2-7, the V gene TRBV11-2; D gene ambiguous. Germline V gene data show CDR1 as SGHAT and CDR2 as FQNNGV. The ends were cut back, 3 bases at V and 3 bases at J, with 9 bases in the middle. The CDR3 is 13 residues long. CDR3 sequence: CASSFDSIYEQYV. The CDR3 region has the DNA TGTGCCAGCAGCTTCGACTCTATCTACGAGCAGTACGTC.

The chain employs TRBV7-9 and TRBJ2-7; D may be TRBD1 (5 bases). V was pared by 2 bases and J by 3 bases, with 17 bases between. The CDR3 contains 16 residues. In germline, CDR1 is SEHNR, CDR2 FQNEAQ (reference sequence). The CDR3: CASSLLPQGSHYEQYV. In DNA, the CDR3 is TGTGCCAGCAGCTTATTGCCCCAGGGCTCGCACTACGAGCAGTACGTC.

The table lists this clone with a few counts. This rearrangement joins TRBV4-1 to TRBJ2-1; 9 bases agree with TRBD2. CDR3 size: 15 residues. With 1 base clipped from V and 2 bases from J, the junction kept 0 bases outside the gene matches. Germline values: CDR1 MGHRA, CDR2 YSYEKL. CDR3 nucleotide sequence: TGCGCCAGCAGCCAAGGACTAGCGGCCTACAATGAGCAGTTCTTC. This codes for CASSQGLAAYNEQFF.

CDR3 sequence: CASSPQGAWWSTEAFF. CDR3 bases: TGTGCCAGCTCACCGCAGGGGGCTTGGTGGAGCACTGAAGCTTTCTTT. The rearrangement uses TRBV18 and TRBJ1-1, with TRBD1 matching over 8 bases. Trimming at V came to 3 bases and at J to 4 bases, leaving 10 bases not matched to a gene. CDR1 and CDR2 from the germline V gene are KGHSH and LQKENI. The CDR3 extends over 16 amino acids.

The chain is built from TRBV19 and TRBJ1-3; D perhaps matches TRBD1 (6 bases). The V gene lost 5 bases and the J gene lost 4 bases, with 15 bases spanning the gap. The germline V gene has CDR1 LNHDA and CDR2 SQIVND (reference sequence). This CDR3 comprises 15 residues. The CDR3, as DNA: TGTGCCAGTAGTCTCGAGGACAGTCCGGGAAACACCATATATTTT. Residues: CASSLEDSPGNTIYF. The entire variable domain, with the rest obtained from reference TRBV19 and TRBJ1-3, is as follows: DGGITQSPKYLFRKEGQNVTLSCEQNLNHDAMYWYRQDPGQGLRLIYYSQIVNDFQKGDIAEGYSVSREKKESFPLTVTSAQKNPTAFYLCASSLEDSPGNTIYFGEGSWLTVV.

The V and J genes are TRBV3-1 (or the pseudogene TRBV3-2) and TRBJ2-4; TRBD1 aligns across 8 bases. CDR1 and CDR2 from the germline V gene are LGHDT and YNNKEL (reference sequence). The CDR3 spans 15 residues. V was clipped by 1 base and J by 6 bases; unmatched bases: 5. CDR3 in amino acids: CASSQVGTGLNIQYF. The CDR3 nucleotides read TGTGCCAGCAGCCAAGTCGGGACAGGCTTAAACATTCAGTACTTC.

The chain recombines TRBV7-7 with TRBJ2-7; TRBD1 might be the D (6 bases). The V gene's germline CDR1 is SSHAT and CDR2 FNYEAQ (reference sequence). CDR3 length: 13 residues. Trimming took 6 bases from V and 4 from J, leaving 13 bases between them. CDR3 loop: CASSTGTSYEQYV. CDR3 nucleotide sequence: TGTGCCAGCAGTACCGGGACATCTTACGAGCAGTACGTC.

In its sample, this clone was seen once. The gene calls are TRBV5-1 and TRBJ1-4; 8 nucleotides align to TRBD1. V lost 3 bases to trimming and J lost 9 bases; unmatched junction nucleotides: 7. The CDR3 length is 14 residues. Germline CDR1 SGHRS, CDR2 YFSETQ. CDR3 DNA: TGCGCCAGCAGCTCCGGGACAGGTGTTCAAAAACTGTTTTTT. Translating gives CASSSGTGVQKLFF.

The CDR3 DNA sequence: TGCGCCAGCAGCTTGGTAGGACAAGGGCCCACTTTGGATACGCAGTATTTT. It specifies CASSLVGQGPTLDTQYF. The chain combines TRBV5-1 with TRBJ2-3; D possibly corresponds to TRBD1 (5 bases). The CDR3 has 17 amino acids. V was trimmed by 0 bases and J by 6 bases, leaving 20 bases between them. Per germline, CDR1 SGHRS and CDR2 YFSETQ.

V and J are TRBV9 and TRBJ1-2; D remains unclear. The CDR3 has 14 amino acids. Trimming took 2 bases from V and 8 from J, leaving 16 bases between them. The germline V gene encodes CDR1 SGDLS and CDR2 YYNGEE. The CDR3 bases are TGTGCCAGCAGCGTCTCCGGCAACTCGGGGGGCTACACCTTC. Protein product: CASSVSGNSGGYTF.

V is TRBV6-5 and J is TRBJ2-7; 8 bases match TRBD2. CDR1 is MNHEY and CDR2 is SVGAGI in the germline V gene. The V and J ends lost 6 bases and 4 bases, in that order; junction bases with no gene match: 5. The CDR3 totals 13 residues. CDR3 nucleotides: TGTGCCAGCAGGCGGGGGGTAGAGTACGAGCAGTACGTC. It is translated as CASRRGVEYEQYV.